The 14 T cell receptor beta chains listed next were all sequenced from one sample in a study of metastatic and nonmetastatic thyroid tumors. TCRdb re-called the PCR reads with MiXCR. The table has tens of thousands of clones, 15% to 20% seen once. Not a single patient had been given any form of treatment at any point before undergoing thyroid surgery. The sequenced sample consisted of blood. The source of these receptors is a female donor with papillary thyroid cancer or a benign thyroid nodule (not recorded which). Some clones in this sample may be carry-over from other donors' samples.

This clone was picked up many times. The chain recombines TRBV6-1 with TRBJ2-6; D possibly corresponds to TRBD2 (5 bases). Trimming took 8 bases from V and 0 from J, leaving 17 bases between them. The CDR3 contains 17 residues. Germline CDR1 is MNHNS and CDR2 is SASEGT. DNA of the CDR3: TGTGCCAGCGGGGAGTCAGCCGATAGCTCTGGGGCCAACGTCCTGACTTTC. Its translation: CASGESADSSGANVLTF.

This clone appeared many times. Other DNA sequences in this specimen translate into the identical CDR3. The DNA for the CDR3 is TGTGCCAGCAGTTTAGGACAGGTCCCCGGCGAGACCCAGTACTTC. Amino acids: CASSLGQVPGETQYF. The chain joins TRBV6-1 to TRBJ2-5; 7 nucleotides match TRBD1. The V gene's germline CDR1 is MNHNS and CDR2 SASEGT. V gave up 5 bases and J gave up 5 bases; unmatched junction bases: 11. The CDR3 totals 15 residues.

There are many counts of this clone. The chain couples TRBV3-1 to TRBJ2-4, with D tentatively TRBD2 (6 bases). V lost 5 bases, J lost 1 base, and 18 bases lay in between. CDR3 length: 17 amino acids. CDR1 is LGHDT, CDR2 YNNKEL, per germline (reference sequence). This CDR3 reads CASSSQGGSVAKNIQYF. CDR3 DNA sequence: TGTGCCAGCAGCTCACAAGGAGGGAGCGTGGCCAAAAACATTCAGTACTTC.

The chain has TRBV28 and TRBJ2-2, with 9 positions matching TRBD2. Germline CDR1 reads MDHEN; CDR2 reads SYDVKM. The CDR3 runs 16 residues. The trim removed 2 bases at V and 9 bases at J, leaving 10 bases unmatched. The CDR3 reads CASSLGLSGRSRELFF. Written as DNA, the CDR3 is TGTGCCAGCAGTTTAGGGCTTAGCGGGAGAAGTAGGGAGCTGTTTTTT.

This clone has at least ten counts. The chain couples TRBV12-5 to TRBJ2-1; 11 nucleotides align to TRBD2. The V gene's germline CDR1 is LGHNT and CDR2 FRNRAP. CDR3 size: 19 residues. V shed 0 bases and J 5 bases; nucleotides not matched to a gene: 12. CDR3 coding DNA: TGTGCTAGTGGTTTGGTTGGATTTAGCGGGAGGGTCGGGAACAATGAGCAGTTCTTC. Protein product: CASGLVGFSGRVGNNEQFF.

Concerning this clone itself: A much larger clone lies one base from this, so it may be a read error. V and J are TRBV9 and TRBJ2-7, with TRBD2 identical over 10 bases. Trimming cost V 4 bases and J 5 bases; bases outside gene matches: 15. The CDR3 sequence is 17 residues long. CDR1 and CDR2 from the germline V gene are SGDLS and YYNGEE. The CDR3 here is CASSSLSGTSVNNEQYF. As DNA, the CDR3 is TGTGCCAGCAGCTCCCTCTCCGGGACTAGCGTGAATAACGAGCAGTACTTC.

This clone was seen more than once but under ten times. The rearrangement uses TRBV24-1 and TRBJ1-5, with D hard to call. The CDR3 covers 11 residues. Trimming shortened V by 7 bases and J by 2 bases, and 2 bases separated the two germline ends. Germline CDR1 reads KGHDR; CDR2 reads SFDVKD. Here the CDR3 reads CATRGNQPQHF. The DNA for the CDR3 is TGTGCCACCAGGGGCAATCAGCCCCAGCATTTT.

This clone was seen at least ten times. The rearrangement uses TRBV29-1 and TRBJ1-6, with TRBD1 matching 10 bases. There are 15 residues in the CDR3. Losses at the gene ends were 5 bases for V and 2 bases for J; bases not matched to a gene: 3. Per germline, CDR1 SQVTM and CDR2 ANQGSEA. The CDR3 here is CSVRTGGAYNSPLHF. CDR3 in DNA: TGCAGCGTTAGGACAGGGGGTGCCTATAATTCACCCCTCCACTTT. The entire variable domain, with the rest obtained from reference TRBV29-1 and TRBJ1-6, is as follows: SAVISQKPSRDICQRGTSLTIQCQVDSQVTMMFWYRQQPGQSLTLIATANQGSEATYESGFVIDKFPISRPNLTFSTLTVSNMSPEDSSIYLCSVRTGGAYNSPLHFGNGTRLTVT.

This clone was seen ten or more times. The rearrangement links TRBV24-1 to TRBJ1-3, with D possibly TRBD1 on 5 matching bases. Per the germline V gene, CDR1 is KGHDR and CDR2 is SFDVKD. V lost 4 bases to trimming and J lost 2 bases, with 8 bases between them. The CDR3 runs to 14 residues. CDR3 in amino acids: CATSESGTGNTIYF. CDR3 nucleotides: TGTGCCACCAGTGAGTCAGGGACTGGAAACACCATATATTTT.

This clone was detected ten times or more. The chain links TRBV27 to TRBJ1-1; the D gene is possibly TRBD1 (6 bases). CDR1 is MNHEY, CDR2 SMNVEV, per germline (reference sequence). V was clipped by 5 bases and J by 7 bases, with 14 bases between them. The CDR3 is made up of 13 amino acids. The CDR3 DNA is TGTGCCAGCAGTCCCCTGGGACACAATGAAGCTTTCTTT. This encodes CASSPLGHNEAFF.

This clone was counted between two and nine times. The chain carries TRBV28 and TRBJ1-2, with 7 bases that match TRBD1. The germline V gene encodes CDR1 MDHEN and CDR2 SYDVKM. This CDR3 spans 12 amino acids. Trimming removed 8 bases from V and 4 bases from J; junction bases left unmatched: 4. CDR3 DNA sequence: TGTGCCAGCGAAGGGGGCCTCTATGGCTACACCTTC. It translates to CASEGGLYGYTF.

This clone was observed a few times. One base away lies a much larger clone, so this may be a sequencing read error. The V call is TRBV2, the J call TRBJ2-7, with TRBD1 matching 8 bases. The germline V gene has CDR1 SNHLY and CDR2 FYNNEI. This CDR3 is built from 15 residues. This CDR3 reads CSSSVLPTGGHEQYF. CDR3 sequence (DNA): TGTTCCAGCAGTGTCCTTCCCACAGGGGGTCACGAGCAGTACTTC.

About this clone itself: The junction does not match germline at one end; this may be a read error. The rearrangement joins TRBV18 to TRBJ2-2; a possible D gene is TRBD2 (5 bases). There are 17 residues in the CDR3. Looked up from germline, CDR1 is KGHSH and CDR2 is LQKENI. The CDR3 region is CASSQGNRLSNTGDLFF. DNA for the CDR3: TGTGCCAGCTCACAAGGGAATAGGCTTTCGAACACCGGGGATCTGTTTTTT.

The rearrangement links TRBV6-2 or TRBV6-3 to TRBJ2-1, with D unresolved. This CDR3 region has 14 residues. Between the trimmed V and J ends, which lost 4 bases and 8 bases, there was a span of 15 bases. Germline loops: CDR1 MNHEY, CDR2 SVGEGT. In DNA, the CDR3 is TGTGCCAGCAGTTCCGCTTCCGGTAACGATGAGCAGTTCTTC. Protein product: CASSSASGNDEQFF.